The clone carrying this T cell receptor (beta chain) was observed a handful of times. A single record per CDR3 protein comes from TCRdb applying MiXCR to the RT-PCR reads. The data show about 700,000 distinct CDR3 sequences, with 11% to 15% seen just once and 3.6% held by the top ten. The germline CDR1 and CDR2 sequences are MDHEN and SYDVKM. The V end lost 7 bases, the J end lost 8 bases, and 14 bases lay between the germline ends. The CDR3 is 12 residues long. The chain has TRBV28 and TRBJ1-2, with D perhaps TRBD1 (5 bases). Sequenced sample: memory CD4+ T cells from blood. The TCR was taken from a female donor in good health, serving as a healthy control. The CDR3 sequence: CASMRGAWGYTF. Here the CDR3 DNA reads TGTGCCAGCATGAGGGGAGCGTGGGGCTACACCTTC.